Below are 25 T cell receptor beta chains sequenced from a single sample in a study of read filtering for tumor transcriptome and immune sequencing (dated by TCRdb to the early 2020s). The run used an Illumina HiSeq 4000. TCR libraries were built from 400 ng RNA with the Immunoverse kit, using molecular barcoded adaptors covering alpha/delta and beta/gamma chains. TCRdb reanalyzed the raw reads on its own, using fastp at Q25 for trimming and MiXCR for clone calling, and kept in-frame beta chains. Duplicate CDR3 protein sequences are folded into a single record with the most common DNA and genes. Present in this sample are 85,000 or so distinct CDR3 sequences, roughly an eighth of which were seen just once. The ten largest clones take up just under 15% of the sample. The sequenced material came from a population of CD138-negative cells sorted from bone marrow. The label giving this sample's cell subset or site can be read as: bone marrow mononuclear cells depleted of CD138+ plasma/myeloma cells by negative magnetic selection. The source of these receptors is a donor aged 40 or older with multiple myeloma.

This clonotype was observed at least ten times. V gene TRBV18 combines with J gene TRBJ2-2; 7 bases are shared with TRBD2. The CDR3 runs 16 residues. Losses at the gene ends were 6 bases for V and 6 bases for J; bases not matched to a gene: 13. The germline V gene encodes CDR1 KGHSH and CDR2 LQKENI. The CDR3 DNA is TGTGCCAGCTCCTCGGCTCGGCCGGGAGGCGCCGGGGAGCTGTTTTTT. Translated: CASSSARPGGAGELFF.

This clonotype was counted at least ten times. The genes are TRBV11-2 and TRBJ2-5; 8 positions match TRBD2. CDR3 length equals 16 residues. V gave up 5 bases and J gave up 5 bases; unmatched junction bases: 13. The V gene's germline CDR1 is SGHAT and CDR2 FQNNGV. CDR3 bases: TGTGCCAGCAGCCTCCTGGGGAGCGGGAGTGGTGAGACCCAGTACTTC. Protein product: CASSLLGSGSGETQYF.

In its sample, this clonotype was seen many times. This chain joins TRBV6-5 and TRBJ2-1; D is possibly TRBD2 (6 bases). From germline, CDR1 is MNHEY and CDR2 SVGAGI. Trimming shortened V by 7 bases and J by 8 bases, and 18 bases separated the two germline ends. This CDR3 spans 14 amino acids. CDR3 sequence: CASNRTQGGDEQFF. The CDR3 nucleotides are TGTGCCAGCAATCGGACCCAGGGCGGGGATGAGCAGTTCTTC.

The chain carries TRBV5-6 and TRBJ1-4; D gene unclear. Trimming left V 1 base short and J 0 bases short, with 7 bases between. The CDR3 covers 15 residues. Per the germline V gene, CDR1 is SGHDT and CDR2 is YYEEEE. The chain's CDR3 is CASSLRVATNEKLFF. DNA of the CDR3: TGTGCCAGCAGCTTGAGGGTTGCAACTAATGAAAAACTGTTTTTT.

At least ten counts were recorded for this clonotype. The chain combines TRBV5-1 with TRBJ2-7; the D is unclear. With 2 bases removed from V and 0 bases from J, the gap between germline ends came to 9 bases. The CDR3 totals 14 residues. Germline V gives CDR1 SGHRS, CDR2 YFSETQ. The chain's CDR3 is CASSFQASSYEQYF. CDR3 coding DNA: TGCGCCAGCAGCTTTCAGGCGAGCTCCTACGAGCAGTACTTC.

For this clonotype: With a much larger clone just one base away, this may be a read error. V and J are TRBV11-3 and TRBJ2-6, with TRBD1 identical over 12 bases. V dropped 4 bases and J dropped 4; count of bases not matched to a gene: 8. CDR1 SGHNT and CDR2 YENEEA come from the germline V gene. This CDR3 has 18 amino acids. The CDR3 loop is CASSSPGTGGSGANVLTF. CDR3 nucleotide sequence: TGTGCCAGCAGCTCACCCGGGACAGGGGGCTCCGGGGCCAACGTCCTGACTTTC.

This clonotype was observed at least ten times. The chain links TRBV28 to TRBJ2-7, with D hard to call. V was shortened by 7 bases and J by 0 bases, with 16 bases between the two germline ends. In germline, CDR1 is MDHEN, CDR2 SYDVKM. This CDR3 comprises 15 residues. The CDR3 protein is CASNFPGRSSYEQYF. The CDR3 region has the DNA TGTGCCAGCAATTTTCCGGGTCGGTCCTCCTACGAGCAGTACTTC. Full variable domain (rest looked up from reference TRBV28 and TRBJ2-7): DVKVTQSSRYLVKRTGEKVFLECVQDMDHENMFWYRQDPGLGLRLIYFSYDVKMKEKGDIPEGYSVSREKKERFSLILESASTNQTSMYLCASNFPGRSSYEQYFGPGTRLTVT.

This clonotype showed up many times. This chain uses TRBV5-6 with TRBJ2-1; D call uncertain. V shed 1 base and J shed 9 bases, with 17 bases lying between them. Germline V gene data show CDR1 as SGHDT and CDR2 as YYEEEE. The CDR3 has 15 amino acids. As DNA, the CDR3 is TGTGCCAGCAGCTTGTGCCTTTACTATACCTGTGAGCAGTTCTTC. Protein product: CASSLCLYYTCEQFF.

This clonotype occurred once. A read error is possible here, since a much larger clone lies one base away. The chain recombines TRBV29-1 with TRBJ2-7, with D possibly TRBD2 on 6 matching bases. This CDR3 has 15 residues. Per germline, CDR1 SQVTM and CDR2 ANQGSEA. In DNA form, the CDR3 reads TGCTGCGTTGAAGAGGAGGGACCAACGGCCTACGAGCAGTACTTC. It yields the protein CCVEEEGPTAYEQYF.

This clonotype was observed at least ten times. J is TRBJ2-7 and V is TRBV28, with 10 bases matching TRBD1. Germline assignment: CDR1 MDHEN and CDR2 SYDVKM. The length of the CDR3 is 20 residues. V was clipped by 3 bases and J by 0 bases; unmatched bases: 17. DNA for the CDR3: TGTGCCAGCAGTTTCTATCCGGGCGGGACAGGGGACATCTACTCCTACGAGCAGTACTTC. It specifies CASSFYPGGTGDIYSYEQYF.

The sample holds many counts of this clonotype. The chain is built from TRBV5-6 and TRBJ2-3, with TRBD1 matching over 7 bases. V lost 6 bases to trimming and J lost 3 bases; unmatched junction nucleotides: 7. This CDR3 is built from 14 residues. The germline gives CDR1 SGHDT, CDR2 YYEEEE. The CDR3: CASTLDRETDTQYF. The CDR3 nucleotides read TGTGCCAGCACCCTAGACAGGGAGACAGATACGCAGTATTTT.

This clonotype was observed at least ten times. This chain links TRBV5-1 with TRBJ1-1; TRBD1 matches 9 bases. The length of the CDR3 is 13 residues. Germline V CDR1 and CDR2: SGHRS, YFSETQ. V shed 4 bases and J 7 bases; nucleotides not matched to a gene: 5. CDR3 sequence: CASSVDRGFEAFF. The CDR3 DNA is TGCGCCAGCAGCGTAGACAGGGGGTTTGAAGCTTTCTTT.

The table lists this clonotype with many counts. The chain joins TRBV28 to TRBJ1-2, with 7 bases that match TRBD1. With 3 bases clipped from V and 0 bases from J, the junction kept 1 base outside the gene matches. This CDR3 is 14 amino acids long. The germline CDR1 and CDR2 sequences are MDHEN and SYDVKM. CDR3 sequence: CASSLGQTNYGYTF. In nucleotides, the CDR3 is TGTGCCAGCAGTTTGGGACAGACTAACTATGGCTACACCTTC.

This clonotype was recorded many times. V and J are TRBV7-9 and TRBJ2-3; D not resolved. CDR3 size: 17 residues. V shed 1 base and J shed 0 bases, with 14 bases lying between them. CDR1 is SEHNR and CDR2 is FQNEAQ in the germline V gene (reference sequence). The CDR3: CASSLGANPLSTDTQYF. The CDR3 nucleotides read TGTGCCAGCAGCTTAGGGGCTAACCCTCTGAGCACAGATACGCAGTATTTT.

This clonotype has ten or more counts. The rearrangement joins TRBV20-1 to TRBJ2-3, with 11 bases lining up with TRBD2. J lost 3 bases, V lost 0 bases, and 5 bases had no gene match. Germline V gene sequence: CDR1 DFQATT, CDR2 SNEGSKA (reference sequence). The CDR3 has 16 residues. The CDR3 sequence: CSARDFTSGRTDTQYF. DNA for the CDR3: TGCAGTGCTAGAGATTTCACTAGCGGGAGAACAGATACGCAGTATTTT.

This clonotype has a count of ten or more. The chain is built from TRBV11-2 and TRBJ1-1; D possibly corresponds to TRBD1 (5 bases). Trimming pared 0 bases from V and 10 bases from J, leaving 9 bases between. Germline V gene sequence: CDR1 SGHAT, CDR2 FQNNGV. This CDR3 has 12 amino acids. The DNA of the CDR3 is TGTGCCAGCAGCTTAGAACGGGGGTCAGCTTTCTTT. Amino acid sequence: CASSLERGSAFF.

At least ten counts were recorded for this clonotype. The chain's CDR3 is CASSQVGLAERYNEQFF. The CDR3 DNA follows: TGTGCCAGCAGCCAAGTGGGACTAGCGGAGAGATACAATGAGCAGTTCTTC. The rearrangement joins TRBV3-1 to TRBJ2-1, with 11 positions matching TRBD2. CDR1 and CDR2 from the germline V gene are LGHDT and YNNKEL (reference sequence). V lost 1 base and J lost 4; bases outside the gene matches: 6. The CDR3 totals 17 residues.

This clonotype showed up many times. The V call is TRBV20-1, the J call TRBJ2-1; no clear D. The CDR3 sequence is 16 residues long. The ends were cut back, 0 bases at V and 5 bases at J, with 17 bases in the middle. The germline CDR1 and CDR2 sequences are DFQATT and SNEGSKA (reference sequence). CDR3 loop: CSARDVVKPGDNEQFF. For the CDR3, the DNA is TGCAGTGCTAGAGACGTAGTGAAACCTGGGGACAATGAGCAGTTCTTC.

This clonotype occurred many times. CDR3 bases: TGCGCCAGCAGCTTGTCGGGGGGCGAGACTGAAGCTTTCTTT. Its translation is CASSLSGGETEAFF. The chain couples TRBV5-1 to TRBJ1-1; a weak D match, TRBD1 (6 bases). V dropped 1 base and J dropped 5 bases, with 12 bases sitting between them. Germline V gene sequence: CDR1 SGHRS, CDR2 YFSETQ. The CDR3 is 14 amino acids.

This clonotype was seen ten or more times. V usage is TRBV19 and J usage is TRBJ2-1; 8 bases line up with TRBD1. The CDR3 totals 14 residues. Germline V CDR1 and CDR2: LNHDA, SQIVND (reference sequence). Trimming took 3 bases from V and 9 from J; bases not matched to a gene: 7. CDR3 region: CASSIGTGTGEQFF. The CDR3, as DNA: TGTGCCAGTAGTATTGGGACAGGCACGGGTGAGCAGTTCTTC.

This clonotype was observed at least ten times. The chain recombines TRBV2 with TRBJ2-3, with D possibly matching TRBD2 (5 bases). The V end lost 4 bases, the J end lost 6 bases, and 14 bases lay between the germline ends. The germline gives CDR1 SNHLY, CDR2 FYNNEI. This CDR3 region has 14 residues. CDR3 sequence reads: CASSGGAAADTQYF. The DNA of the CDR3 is TGTGCCAGCAGTGGGGGAGCTGCGGCGGATACGCAGTATTTT.

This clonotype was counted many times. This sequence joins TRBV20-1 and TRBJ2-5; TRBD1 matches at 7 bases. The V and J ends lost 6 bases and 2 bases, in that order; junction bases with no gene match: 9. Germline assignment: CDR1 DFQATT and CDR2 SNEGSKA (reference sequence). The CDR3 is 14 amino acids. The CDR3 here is CSAPRGQEQETQYF. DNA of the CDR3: TGCAGTGCCCCCCGTGGACAGGAACAAGAGACCCAGTACTTC.

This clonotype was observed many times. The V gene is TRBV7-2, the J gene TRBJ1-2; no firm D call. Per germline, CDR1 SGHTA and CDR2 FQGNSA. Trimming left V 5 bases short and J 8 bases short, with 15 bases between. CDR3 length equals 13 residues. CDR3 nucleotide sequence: TGTGCCAGCAGCCCGGACCGCCTAAGAGGCTACACCTTC. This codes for CASSPDRLRGYTF.

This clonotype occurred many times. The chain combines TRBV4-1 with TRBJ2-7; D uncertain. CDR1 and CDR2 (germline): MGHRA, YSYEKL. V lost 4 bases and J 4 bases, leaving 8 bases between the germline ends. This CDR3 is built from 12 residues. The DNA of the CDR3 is TGCGCCAGCAGCCCCCCCGAGTACGAGCAGTACTTC. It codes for CASSPPEYEQYF.

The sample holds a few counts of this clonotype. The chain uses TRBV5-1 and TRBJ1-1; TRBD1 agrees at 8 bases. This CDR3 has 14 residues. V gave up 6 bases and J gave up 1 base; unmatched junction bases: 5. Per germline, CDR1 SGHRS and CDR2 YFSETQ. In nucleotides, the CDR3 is TGCGCCAGCAACCCCGGGACAGGGAACACTGAAGCTTTCTTT. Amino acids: CASNPGTGNTEAFF.